One sample yielded the 12 T cell receptor beta chains listed below, sequenced in a study of tumor and adjacent non-tumor tissue in lung cancer. The template was RNA from unsorted bulk tissue. The library came from three nested PCR rounds adapted from ARM-PCR protocols. TCRdb independently ran MiXCR on the multiplex PCR reads; one entry per CDR3 protein. The table lists around 66,000 distinct CDR3 sequences, around 73% of them singletons. Sequenced: lung tumor tissue. These receptors originate from a man in his 60s with non-small cell lung cancer.

Turning to this clonotype: No conserved phenylalanine or tryptophan ends this CDR3, so it is likely a read error. The DNA is omitted, as the CDR3 cannot be located on it reliably, and the CDR3 follows TCRdb's listing. The V call is TRBV10-3, the J call TRBJ1-6. Germline V CDR1 and CDR2: ENHRY, SYGVKD. The CDR3 adds up to 14 amino acids, both ends counted. CDR3: CAISEIVTDSPLNS.

As concerns this clonotype: The junction departs from germline at one end; a sequencing error may be responsible. The genes are TRBV18 and TRBJ2-7; D might be TRBD2 (6 bases). Germline V CDR1 and CDR2: KGHSH, LQKENI. This CDR3 region has 14 residues. This chain's CDR3 is CASSPGGIGHEQYF. The CDR3, as DNA: TGTGCCAGTTCACCAGGCGGGATTGGTCACGAGCAGTACTTC.

V gene TRBV20-1 combines with J gene TRBJ2-2; D call uncertain. The germline V gene has CDR1 DFQATT and CDR2 SNEGSKA (reference sequence). Deletions cut 3 bases from V and 2 bases from J, with 13 bases between. This CDR3 spans 15 amino acids. The DNA of the CDR3 is TGCAGTGCTAGTGGATGGTCGCGCAACACCGGGGAGCTGTTTTTT. Amino acid sequence: CSASGWSRNTGELFF.

This clonotype was observed a few times. This may be a read error, as it is one base from a much larger clone. J is TRBJ1-1 and V is TRBV6-6; D not certain. The CDR3 sequence is 12 residues long. Per the germline V gene, CDR1 is MNHNY and CDR2 is SVGAGI (reference sequence). The CDR3 nucleotides read TGTGCCAGCAGTATGGACCACACTGAAGCTCTCTTT. Translating gives CASSMDHTEALF.

In this sample, this clonotype turned up a few times. Compared with germline, one end of the junction differs, possibly owing to a read error. The chain's CDR3 is CAISESMAGAYNVQFF. The CDR3, as DNA: TGTGCCATCAGTGAGTCGATGGCAGGGGCATACAATGTGCAGTTCTTC. The chain links TRBV10-3 to TRBJ2-1; tentatively, D is TRBD1 (6 bases). The V gene's germline CDR1 is ENHRY and CDR2 SYGVKD. The CDR3 is 16 residues long.

The chain couples TRBV6-5 to TRBJ2-7; TRBD1 is a possible D gene (6 bases). The V gene's germline CDR1 is MNHEY and CDR2 SVGAGI. Trimming stripped 5 bases from V and 7 bases from J, with 12 bases between. CDR3 length: 12 amino acids. The CDR3 DNA follows: TGTGCCAGCAGTCCAGGGGCTAGTGAGCAGTACTTC. This encodes CASSPGASEQYF.

Comments on this clonotype: The final CDR3 position lacks the conserved phenylalanine or tryptophan, pointing to a likely read error. Written as DNA, the CDR3 is TGTGTCAGCAATCCTGGACTAGCGTTGAACACCGGGGAGCTGTTTTAT. This sequence encodes CVSNPGLALNTGELFY. V gene TRBV6-5 combines with J gene TRBJ2-2; 9 bases are a match to TRBD2. CDR3 length: 16 residues. CDR1 MNHEY and CDR2 SVGAGI come from the germline V gene.

The rearrangement uses TRBV6-6 and TRBJ1-4; a weak D match, TRBD1 (6 bases). The CDR3 is 11 residues long. Trimming removed 5 bases at V and 17 bases at J, with 15 bases between. Per the germline V gene, CDR1 is MNHNY and CDR2 is SVGAGI (reference sequence). CDR3 bases: TGTGCCAGCAGTCCAGGGGACTTTGGATTTTTT. This translates into CASSPGDFGFF.

Regarding this clonotype: The conserved closing phenylalanine or tryptophan is absent in this CDR3, likely reflecting a read error. The J gene is TRBJ2-7, the V gene TRBV12-3 or TRBV12-4, with D hard to call. V was shortened by 5 bases and J by 3 bases, with 11 bases between the two germline ends. The CDR3 contains 13 residues. CDR3 sequence reads: CASSDGYVYEQYL. CDR3 bases: TGTGCCAGCAGTGACGGATATGTCTACGAGCAGTACTTG.

A note on this clonotype: Lacking the conserved final phenylalanine or tryptophan, this CDR3 likely reflects a read error. The V call is TRBV20-1, the J call TRBJ1-5, with D possibly matching TRBD1 (6 bases). The CDR3 totals 16 residues. Germline lookup yields CDR1 DFQATT and CDR2 SNEGSKA (reference sequence). The CDR3 spells CSAFNQTGDSNQSQHS. CDR3 sequence (DNA): TGCAGTGCTTTTAACCAGACAGGTGATAGCAATCAGTCCCAGCATTCT.

This clonotype was seen a handful of times. At one of its ends the junction is not consistent with the germline gene, which may arise from a read error. J is TRBJ2-5 and V is TRBV6-5; D unclear. Germline CDR1 is MNHEY and CDR2 is SVGAGI. There are 15 residues in the CDR3. The CDR3 nucleotides read TGTACCAGCAGTTACCACGGATTGCAACAAGAGACCCAGTACTTC. Amino acids: CTSSYHGLQQETQYF.

CDR3: CASRELELGHEQYF. The CDR3 bases are TGTGCCAGCAGAGAGCTGGAACTGGGCCACGAGCAGTACTTC. J is TRBJ2-7 and V is TRBV6-2 or TRBV6-3, with D unresolved. The germline V gene has CDR1 MNHEY and CDR2 SVGEGT. CDR3 length equals 14 residues. Trimming cost V 6 bases and J 5 bases, with 17 bases left between them.